The 2 T cell receptor beta chains reported below all come from one sample, sequenced in a study of blood T cell repertoires in COVID-19. Clones were read by immunoSEQ multiplex PCR, and TCRdb kept only the in-frame ones, dropping some. The sample comprises under 200,000 clones, around 84% of which are singletons, and around 15% rests with the top ten. Input material: peripheral blood. Receptors originate from a woman in her 70s with COVID-19, enrolled during active disease.

The chain couples TRBV5-5 to TRBJ1-1, with a possible D match to TRBD1 (5 bases). Germline CDR1 is SGHKS and CDR2 is YYEKEE (reference sequence). This CDR3 contains 13 residues. Trimming stripped 0 bases from V and 10 bases from J, with 13 bases between. The CDR3 nucleotides read TGTGCCAGCAGCTTGGAAGGGCAGGGTAGAGCTTTCTTT. This gives the protein CASSLEGQGRAFF. The variable domain in full, with the rest retrieved from reference TRBV5-5 and TRBJ1-1, is DAGVTQSPTHLIKTRGQQVTLRCSPISGHKSVSWYQQVLGQGPQFIFQYYEKEERGRGNFPDRFSARQFPNYSSELNVNALLLGDSALYLCASSLEGQGRAFFGQGTRLTVV.

The chain joins TRBV29-1 to TRBJ1-1; D is unresolved. The CDR3 has 10 residues. The V end was cut by 5 bases, the J end by 11 bases, with 12 bases between. Germline assignment: CDR1 SQVTM and CDR2 ANQGSEA. This CDR3 reads CSVHGGGAFF. CDR3 nucleotides: TGCAGCGTTCACGGAGGAGGTGCTTTCTTT.